The 13 T cell receptor beta chains below come from one sample, sequenced in a study of shared clonotypes between healthy human individuals. Cells designated naive CD8 were CD45RO-negative and were positively selected for CCR7, with terminally differentiated effector memory CD45RA+ cells excluded. Assay used: immunoSEQ multiplex PCR; TCRdb lists only in-frame clones, some missing. The repertoire holds more than 2 million clones, about 95% seen once, with 0.85% to 1.2% in the top ten. Material: naive CD8+ T cells sorted from blood. These receptors all come from a man aged 18 to 29 in good health.

The CDR3 loop is CAWSHGVGGRLVRYEQYF. For the CDR3, the DNA is TGTGCCTGGAGCCACGGGGTCGGTGGCCGACTAGTTCGTTACGAGCAGTACTTC. This rearrangement joins TRBV30 to TRBJ2-7; the D gene is possibly TRBD2 (6 bases). The germline V gene has CDR1 GTSNPN and CDR2 SVGIG (reference sequence). This CDR3 comprises 18 residues. Trimming left V 3 bases short and J 4 bases short, with 28 bases between. Supplemented by reference TRBV30 and TRBJ2-7, the full variable domain reads SQTIHQWPATLVQPVGSPLSLECTVEGTSNPNLYWYRQAAGRGLQLLFYSVGIGQISSEVPQNLSASRPQDRQFILSSKKLLLSDSGFYLCAWSHGVGGRLVRYEQYFGPGTRLTVT.

The chain uses TRBV6-1 and TRBJ1-3, with 9 bases fitting TRBD1. Germline V gives CDR1 MNHNS, CDR2 SASEGT. CDR3 size: 15 residues. V dropped 6 bases and J dropped 0; count of bases not matched to a gene: 3. The CDR3 sequence: CASSKDRGSGNTIYF. The CDR3 bases are TGTGCCAGCAGCAAGGACAGGGGCTCTGGAAACACCATATATTTT.

V is TRBV27 and J is TRBJ2-2, with a tentative D call TRBD2 (5 bases). Trimming left V 0 bases short and J 7 bases short, with 9 bases between. CDR3 size: 14 residues. Germline CDR1 is MNHEY and CDR2 is SMNVEV (reference sequence). CDR3 sequence: CASSLSEEYGELFF. The CDR3 nucleotides read TGTGCCAGCAGTTTATCGGAGGAGTACGGGGAGCTGTTTTTT.

The table lists this clone with a count of one. CDR3 DNA: TGCAGCGTTGAAGCGGGAGCGGGCAATGAGCAGTTCTTC. Residues: CSVEAGAGNEQFF. The genes are TRBV29-1 and TRBJ2-1, with D perhaps TRBD2 (6 bases). The CDR3 length is 13 residues. Germline assignment: CDR1 SQVTM and CDR2 ANQGSEA. Trimming left V 1 base short and J 6 bases short, with 10 bases between.

V usage is TRBV27 and J usage is TRBJ2-5; D remains ambiguous. Trimming took 2 bases from V and 2 from J, leaving 6 bases between them. The germline V gene encodes CDR1 MNHEY and CDR2 SMNVEV (reference sequence). This CDR3 is built from 13 residues. For the CDR3, the DNA is TGTGCCAGCAGTTTAGCCCTACAAGAGACCCAGTACTTC. Protein: CASSLALQETQYF.

This chain links TRBV4-1 with TRBJ1-6; 8 bases agree with TRBD1. J lost 9 bases, V lost 2 bases, and 0 bases had no gene match. The CDR3 sequence is 13 residues long. Germline V gene sequence: CDR1 MGHRA, CDR2 YSYEKL. This CDR3 is CASSQQGASPLHF. CDR3 DNA: TGCGCCAGCAGCCAACAGGGGGCTTCACCCCTCCACTTT.

In this sample, this clone turned up a few times. J is TRBJ1-5 and V is TRBV19; D unclear. Germline CDR1 reads LNHDA; CDR2 reads SQIVND (reference sequence). This CDR3 comprises 13 residues. Trimming left V 6 bases short and J 7 bases short, with 13 bases between. CDR3 DNA sequence: TGTGCCAGTAGCCCGGAAAGACGGCAGCCCCAGCATTTT. Protein: CASSPERRQPQHF.

V is TRBV6-1 and J is TRBJ2-7, with a tentative D call TRBD2 (6 bases). V was trimmed by 0 bases and J by 3 bases, leaving 21 bases between them. This CDR3 has 18 residues. Germline CDR1 is MNHNS and CDR2 is SASEGT. The CDR3: CASSEAVFSGSADYEQYF. CDR3 nucleotide sequence: TGTGCCAGCAGTGAAGCTGTATTTAGCGGTTCGGCCGACTACGAGCAGTACTTC.

The genes are TRBV9 and TRBJ1-2, with D uncertain. This CDR3 contains 16 residues. Deletions cut 4 bases from V and 4 bases from J, with 20 bases between. The germline V gene has CDR1 SGDLS and CDR2 YYNGEE. DNA for the CDR3: TGTGCCAGCAGCCCTTTCAGAAGGGAGGTTACCTATGGCTACACCTTC. Its translation is CASSPFRREVTYGYTF.

The chain couples TRBV6-1 to TRBJ2-5; D possibly uses TRBD1 or TRBD2 (5 bases each). V lost 6 bases and J 4 bases, leaving 18 bases between the germline ends. The CDR3 sequence is 15 residues long. Germline CDR1 MNHNS, CDR2 SASEGT. The CDR3 bases are TGTGCCAGCAGCGCCTTCTGGGGGTCTGGAGAGACCCAGTACTTC. Its translation: CASSAFWGSGETQYF.

The chain has TRBV11-3 and TRBJ2-7, with D possibly TRBD1 on 5 matching bases. Germline V CDR1 and CDR2: SGHNT, YENEEA. The CDR3 spans 17 residues. Trimming shortened V by 0 bases and J by 7 bases, and 22 bases separated the two germline ends. This CDR3 reads CASSLDLLWQGLVEQYF. CDR3 coding DNA: TGTGCCAGCAGCTTAGATCTTCTTTGGCAGGGTTTGGTGGAGCAGTACTTC.

The chain has TRBV18 and TRBJ2-1; 8 bases are shared with TRBD2. V shed 3 bases and J 5 bases; nucleotides not matched to a gene: 9. CDR1 is KGHSH and CDR2 is LQKENI in the germline V gene. The CDR3 runs 16 residues. This CDR3 is CASSPPISGTNNEQFF. In nucleotides, the CDR3 is TGTGCCAGCTCACCGCCCATTAGCGGGACTAACAATGAGCAGTTCTTC.

The rearrangement uses TRBV7-9 and TRBJ1-4; D unresolved. V was shortened by 5 bases and J by 6 bases, with 10 bases between the two germline ends. Germline CDR1 is SEHNR and CDR2 is FQNEAQ (reference sequence). The CDR3 totals 13 residues. This chain's CDR3 is CASSLSPDEKLFF. Here the CDR3 DNA reads TGTGCCAGCAGCCTAAGTCCGGATGAAAAACTGTTTTTT.